The rows below give T cell receptor beta chains drawn from one sample of a study of blood T cell repertoires in COVID-19. The repertoire was sequenced with immunoSEQ multiplex PCR; TCRdb's copy has only in-frame clones and lacks some. The table lists about 100,000 clones, about 90% of them singletons, with approximately 7% in the top ten. The sample was peripheral blood. The receptors here all came from a man aged 25-45 years in a cohort sampled during active COVID-19. The CDR3 runs from the conserved cysteine through the conserved F or W. The order of the fields is clone size, V gene, D gene, J gene, CDR3 protein, CDR3 DNA. A D gene is named only where the DNA matches it firmly. Clone size is given for some rows only: seen once, a few or many times, or a class if the clone is expanded.

clone_size: .
v_call: TRBV18
d_call: TRBD2
j_call: TRBJ2-3
cdr3_aa: CASSPRTRNTDTQYF
cdr3_nt: TGTGCCAGCTCACCAAGGACTAGAAACACAGATACGCAGTATTTT

clone_size: .
v_call: TRBV7-9
d_call: .
j_call: TRBJ1-6
cdr3_aa: CASSSRGPSNSPLHF
cdr3_nt: TGTGCCAGCAGCTCGCGGGGCCCCTCTAATTCACCCCTCCACTTT

clone_size: few
v_call: TRBV10-1
d_call: .
j_call: TRBJ1-1
cdr3_aa: CASSDGGCTEAFF
cdr3_nt: TGCGCCAGCAGTGACGGGGGATGCACTGAAGCTTTCTTT

clone_size: .
v_call: TRBV7-2
d_call: TRBD1
j_call: TRBJ1-2
cdr3_aa: CASSLEPGGNYGYTF
cdr3_nt: TGTGCCAGCAGCTTAGAGCCAGGGGGCAACTATGGCTACACCTTC

clone_size: .
v_call: TRBV10-1
d_call: TRBD1
j_call: TRBJ1-2
cdr3_aa: CASSTGTGVGYTF
cdr3_nt: TGCGCCAGCAGTACCGGGACAGGCGTAGGCTACACCTTC

clone_size: .
v_call: TRBV5-4
d_call: TRBD2
j_call: TRBJ2-2
cdr3_aa: CASSPLALDGELFF
cdr3_nt: TGTGCCAGCAGCCCACTAGCGTTGGACGGGGAGCTGTTTTTT

clone_size: .
v_call: TRBV27
d_call: TRBD1
j_call: TRBJ1-2
cdr3_aa: CASSIDRVGYGYTF
cdr3_nt: TGTGCCAGCAGTATCGACAGGGTTGGCTATGGCTACACCTTC

clone_size: .
v_call: TRBV24-1
d_call: .
j_call: TRBJ2-1
cdr3_aa: CATSVGTYNEQFF
cdr3_nt: TGTGCCACCAGTGTCGGGACCTACAATGAGCAGTTCTTC

clone_size: .
v_call: TRBV4-3
d_call: .
j_call: TRBJ1-5
cdr3_aa: CASSQDSGHQPQHF
cdr3_nt: TGCGCCAGCAGCCAAGACTCAGGTCATCAGCCCCAGCATTTT

clone_size: .
v_call: TRBV27
d_call: TRBD2
j_call: TRBJ2-7
cdr3_aa: CASSPGTSGGYEQYF
cdr3_nt: TGTGCCAGCAGTCCAGGGACTAGCGGGGGTTACGAGCAGTACTTC

clone_size: few
v_call: TRBV9
d_call: TRBD2
j_call: TRBJ2-1
cdr3_aa: CASSVEGGSYNEQFF
cdr3_nt: TGTGCCAGCAGCGTAGAGGGAGGGTCCTACAATGAGCAGTTCTTC

clone_size: .
v_call: TRBV7-9
d_call: .
j_call: TRBJ1-4
cdr3_aa: CASSLTGNNEKLFF
cdr3_nt: TGTGCCAGCAGCTTAACAGGGAATAATGAAAAACTGTTTTTT

clone_size: .
v_call: TRBV23-1
d_call: .
j_call: TRBJ2-7
cdr3_aa: CASSPHGPDPSYEQYF
cdr3_nt: TGCGCCAGCAGCCCTCATGGGCCAGACCCTTCCTACGAGCAGTACTTC

clone_size: .
v_call: TRBV9
d_call: TRBD2
j_call: TRBJ2-2
cdr3_aa: CASSVALAGGLLTGELFF
cdr3_nt: TGTGCCAGCAGCGTAGCACTAGCGGGGGGCCTGCTCACCGGGGAGCTGTTTTTT

clone_size: once
v_call: TRBV2
d_call: TRBD2
j_call: TRBJ2-5
cdr3_aa: CASAGTSGGRAGETQYF
cdr3_nt: TGTGCCAGCGCCGGGACTAGCGGGGGGCGGGCAGGAGAGACCCAGTACTTC

clone_size: .
v_call: TRBV30
d_call: .
j_call: TRBJ1-6
cdr3_aa: CAWSSGAHNSPLHF
cdr3_nt: TGTGCCTGGAGTTCAGGGGCCCATAATTCACCCCTCCACTTT

clone_size: .
v_call: TRBV6-5
d_call: .
j_call: TRBJ1-1
cdr3_aa: CASSWTPNTEAFF
cdr3_nt: TGTGCCAGCAGTTGGACACCGAACACTGAAGCTTTCTTT

clone_size: .
v_call: TRBV24-1
d_call: .
j_call: TRBJ2-1
cdr3_aa: CATSDATREDEQFF
cdr3_nt: TGTGCCACCAGTGATGCGACTAGGGAGGATGAGCAGTTCTTC

clone_size: once
v_call: TRBV6-2/TRBV6-3
d_call: .
j_call: TRBJ2-5
cdr3_aa: CASSYSLAAAETQYF
cdr3_nt: TGTGCCAGCAGTTACTCGTTGGCAGCGGCAGAGACCCAGTACTTC

clone_size: .
v_call: TRBV5-1
d_call: TRBD2
j_call: TRBJ2-3
cdr3_aa: CASLAGGTDTQYF
cdr3_nt: TGCGCCAGCCTAGCGGGGGGGACAGATACGCAGTATTTT

clone_size: .
v_call: TRBV2
d_call: .
j_call: TRBJ1-2
cdr3_aa: CASKVGGLNYGYTF
cdr3_nt: TGTGCCAGCAAGGTCGGAGGGCTGAACTATGGCTACACCTTC

clone_size: once
v_call: TRBV6-9
d_call: .
j_call: TRBJ2-7
cdr3_aa: CASRGLAEQYF
cdr3_nt: TGTGCCAGCAGGGGGCTGGCCGAGCAGTACTTC

clone_size: .
v_call: TRBV29-1
d_call: .
j_call: TRBJ1-1
cdr3_aa: CSVERQLNTEAFF
cdr3_nt: TGCAGCGTTGAACGACAGCTTAACACTGAAGCTTTCTTT

clone_size: .
v_call: TRBV7-9
d_call: .
j_call: TRBJ1-2
cdr3_aa: CASSLGTVTQQGGYTF
cdr3_nt: TGTGCCAGCAGCTTAGGGACAGTGACCCAACAGGGCGGCTACACCTTC

clone_size: .
v_call: TRBV2
d_call: TRBD1
j_call: TRBJ2-7
cdr3_aa: CASLSEQGASYEQYF
cdr3_nt: TGTGCCAGTCTCTCGGAACAGGGGGCGTCCTACGAGCAGTACTTC

clone_size: .
v_call: TRBV10-3
d_call: TRBD2
j_call: TRBJ2-1
cdr3_aa: CAIRGVGGGYNEQFF
cdr3_nt: TGTGCCATCAGGGGCGTAGGCGGGGGGTACAATGAGCAGTTCTTC

clone_size: .
v_call: TRBV19
d_call: TRBD1
j_call: TRBJ2-7
cdr3_aa: CASSSTGIEQYF
cdr3_nt: TGTGCCAGTAGTTCGACAGGGATCGAGCAGTACTTC

clone_size: .
v_call: TRBV30
d_call: TRBD2
j_call: TRBJ2-5
cdr3_aa: CAWREGLAGQETQYF
cdr3_nt: TGTGCCTGGAGGGAGGGACTAGCGGGGCAAGAGACCCAGTACTTC

clone_size: .
v_call: TRBV30
d_call: .
j_call: TRBJ1-1
cdr3_aa: CARSHGGTEAFF
cdr3_nt: TGTGCCCGCAGCCACGGCGGCACTGAAGCTTTCTTT

clone_size: once
v_call: TRBV2
d_call: .
j_call: TRBJ1-1
cdr3_aa: CASITGLYTEAFF
cdr3_nt: TGTGCCAGCATTACAGGGTTGTATACTGAAGCTTTCTTT

clone_size: .
v_call: TRBV5-1
d_call: TRBD2
j_call: TRBJ2-5
cdr3_aa: CASSIGLAGTQETQYF
cdr3_nt: TGCGCCAGCAGCATCGGACTAGCGGGGACCCAAGAGACCCAGTACTTC

clone_size: .
v_call: TRBV7-9
d_call: .
j_call: TRBJ1-6
cdr3_aa: CASSFGQSPLHF
cdr3_nt: TGTGCCAGCAGCTTCGGACAATCACCCCTCCACTTT

clone_size: once
v_call: TRBV5-4
d_call: .
j_call: TRBJ1-6
cdr3_aa: CASSLHPIEGSPLHF
cdr3_nt: TGTGCCAGCAGCTTGCATCCGATCGAGGGTTCACCCCTCCACTTT

clone_size: .
v_call: TRBV30
d_call: TRBD1
j_call: TRBJ1-6
cdr3_aa: CAWSVRGQGFSPLHF
cdr3_nt: TGTGCCTGGAGTGTACGAGGACAGGGTTTTTCACCCCTCCACTTT

clone_size: .
v_call: TRBV30
d_call: .
j_call: TRBJ1-6
cdr3_aa: CAWSVPGGYSPLHF
cdr3_nt: TGTGCCTGGAGTGTACCCGGGGGGTATTCACCCCTCCACTTT

clone_size: .
v_call: TRBV27
d_call: .
j_call: TRBJ2-3
cdr3_aa: CASSLGLASTDTQYF
cdr3_nt: TGTGCCAGCAGTCTCGGGTTAGCTAGCACAGATACGCAGTATTTT

clone_size: .
v_call: TRBV30
d_call: .
j_call: TRBJ2-7
cdr3_aa: CAWSVSSFPGTYEQYF
cdr3_nt: TGTGCCTGGAGTGTATCATCCTTTCCGGGGACCTACGAGCAGTACTTC

clone_size: .
v_call: TRBV7-9
d_call: .
j_call: TRBJ1-4
cdr3_aa: CASSLGGGGEKLFF
cdr3_nt: TGTGCCAGCAGCTTAGGGGGCGGCGGTGAAAAACTGTTTTTT

clone_size: .
v_call: TRBV5-1
d_call: .
j_call: TRBJ1-1
cdr3_aa: CASSFSWEGTEAFF
cdr3_nt: TGCGCCAGCAGCTTTTCTTGGGAGGGCACTGAAGCTTTCTTT

clone_size: .
v_call: TRBV11-3
d_call: TRBD1
j_call: TRBJ1-2
cdr3_aa: CARGDRASNYGYTF
cdr3_nt: TGTGCCAGGGGGGACAGGGCCTCTAACTATGGCTACACCTTC